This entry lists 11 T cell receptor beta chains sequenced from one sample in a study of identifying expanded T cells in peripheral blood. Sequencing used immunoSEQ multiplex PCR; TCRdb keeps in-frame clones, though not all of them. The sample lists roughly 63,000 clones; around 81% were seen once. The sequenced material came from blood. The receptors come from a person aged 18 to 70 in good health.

In DNA, the CDR3 is TGTGCCAGCAGTGCAGGGACCAACACTGAAGCTTTCTTT. Translated: CASSAGTNTEAFF. V and J are TRBV6-1 and TRBJ1-1, with a possible D match to TRBD1 (5 bases). CDR3 length equals 13 residues. From germline, CDR1 is MNHNS and CDR2 SASEGT. Deletions cut 4 bases from V and 2 bases from J, with 8 bases between.

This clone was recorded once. CDR3: CASSAAPGQGYEKLFF. The DNA for the CDR3 is TGCGCCAGCAGCGCGGCACCGGGACAGGGTTATGAAAAACTGTTTTTT. The genes are TRBV4-1 and TRBJ1-4; 9 positions agree with TRBD1. V was pared by 5 bases and J by 6 bases, with 10 bases of the junction left unmatched. There are 16 residues in the CDR3. The V gene's germline CDR1 is MGHRA and CDR2 YSYEKL.

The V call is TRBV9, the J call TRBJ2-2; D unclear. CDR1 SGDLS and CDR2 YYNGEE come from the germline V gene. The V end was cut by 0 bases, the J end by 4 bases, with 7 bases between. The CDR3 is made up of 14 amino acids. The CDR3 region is CASSVEGSTGELFF. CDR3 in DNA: TGTGCCAGCAGCGTAGAAGGGTCCACCGGGGAGCTGTTTTTT.

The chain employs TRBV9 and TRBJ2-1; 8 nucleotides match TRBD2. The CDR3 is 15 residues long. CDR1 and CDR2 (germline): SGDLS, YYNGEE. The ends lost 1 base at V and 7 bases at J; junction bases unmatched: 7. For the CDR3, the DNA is TGTGCCAGCAGCGTATCCAGCGGGAGAACAAATGAGCAGTTCTTC. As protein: CASSVSSGRTNEQFF.

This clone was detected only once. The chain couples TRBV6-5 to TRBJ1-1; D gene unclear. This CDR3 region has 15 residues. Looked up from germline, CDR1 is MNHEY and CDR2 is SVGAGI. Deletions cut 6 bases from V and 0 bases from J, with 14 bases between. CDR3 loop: CASSPTGRMNTEAFF. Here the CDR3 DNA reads TGTGCCAGCAGCCCGACGGGCCGGATGAACACTGAAGCTTTCTTT.

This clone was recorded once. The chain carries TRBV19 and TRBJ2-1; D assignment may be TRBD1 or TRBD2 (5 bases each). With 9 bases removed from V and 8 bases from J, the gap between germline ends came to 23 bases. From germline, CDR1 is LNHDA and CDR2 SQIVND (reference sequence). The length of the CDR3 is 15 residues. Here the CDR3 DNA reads TGTGCCAGCTCCACGGGACGCCGGGGCGGAGATGAGCAGTTCTTC. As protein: CASSTGRRGGDEQFF.

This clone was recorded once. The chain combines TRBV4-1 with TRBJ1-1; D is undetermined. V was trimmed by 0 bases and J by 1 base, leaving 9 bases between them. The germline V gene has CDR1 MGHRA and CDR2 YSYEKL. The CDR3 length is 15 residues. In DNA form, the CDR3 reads TGCGCCAGCAGCCAAGATGGCAAAAGGAACACTGAAGCTTTCTTT. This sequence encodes CASSQDGKRNTEAFF.

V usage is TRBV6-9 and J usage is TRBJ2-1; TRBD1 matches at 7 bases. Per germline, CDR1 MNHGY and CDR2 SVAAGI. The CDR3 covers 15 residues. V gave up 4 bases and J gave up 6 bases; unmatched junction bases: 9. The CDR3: CASSLLTGVGNEQFF. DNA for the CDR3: TGTGCCAGCAGTTTACTAACAGGGGTGGGCAATGAGCAGTTCTTC.

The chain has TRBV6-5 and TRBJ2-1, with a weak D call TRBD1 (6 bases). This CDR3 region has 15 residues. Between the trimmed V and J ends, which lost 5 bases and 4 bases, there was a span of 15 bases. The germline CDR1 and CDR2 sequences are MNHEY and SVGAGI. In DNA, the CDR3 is TGTGCCAGCAGTCTTACTGGACAGCAATACAATGAGCAGTTCTTC. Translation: CASSLTGQQYNEQFF.

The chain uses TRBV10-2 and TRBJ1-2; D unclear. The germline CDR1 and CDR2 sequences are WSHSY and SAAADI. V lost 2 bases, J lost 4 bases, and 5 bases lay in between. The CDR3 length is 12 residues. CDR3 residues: CASSEGSYGYTF. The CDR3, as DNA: TGCGCCAGCAGTGAGGGAAGCTATGGCTACACCTTC.

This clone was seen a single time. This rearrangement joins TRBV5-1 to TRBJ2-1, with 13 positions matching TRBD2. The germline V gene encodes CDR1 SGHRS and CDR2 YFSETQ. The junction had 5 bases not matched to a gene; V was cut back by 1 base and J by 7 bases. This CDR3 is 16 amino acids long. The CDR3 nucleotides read TGCGCCAGCAGCTTGCCAACTAGCGGGGGGGCGAATGAGCAGTTCTTC. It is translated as CASSLPTSGGANEQFF.